This TCR beta chain was recorded in a study of T cells after yellow fever vaccination. This clonotype was observed at least ten times. Germline CDR1 is SGHRS and CDR2 is YFSETQ. Trimming took off 3 bases at V and 5 bases at J, with 9 bases between the two ends. This CDR3 is 13 amino acids long. TCRdb re-called the 5' RACE reads through MiXCR, storing one row per CDR3 protein. The sample has about 45,000 distinct CDR3 sequences; under 8% are singletons. Findings and limits, study-wide: The secondary response peaked faster, at day 5 versus 15, but was weaker. Researchers noted that a small share of clonotypes showed up in both CD4 and CD8 compartments.

The chain joins TRBV5-1 to TRBJ2-1; D is tentatively TRBD1 or TRBD2 (5 bases each). The source is a young man who received the YFV17D yellow fever vaccine. Source: CD8+ T cells not binding an NS4B(214-222) dextramer, sorted from PBMCs, taken 45 days after the yellow fever booster vaccination. CDR3 in amino acids: CASSWGPDNEQFF. CDR3 sequence (DNA): TGCGCCAGCAGCTGGGGACCTGACAATGAGCAGTTCTTC.